This T cell receptor beta chain came from a study of vaccination effects on CD4 cells after COVID-19. TCRdb's table, derived via immunoSEQ multiplex PCR, lists solely in-frame clones and lacks some. The sample carries about 60,000 clones, 81% recorded once. Before sequencing, viral peptide pools were used by the ViraFEST assay to expand antigen-specific CD4+ T cells. When around nine days of culture had elapsed, CD4+ T cells were isolated. Each vaccine recipient was nucleocapsid antibody negative and had no prior SARS-CoV-2 infection. V was pared by 5 bases and J by 9 bases, with 8 bases of the junction left unmatched. The germline V gene has CDR1 SGHVS and CDR2 FNYEAQ. The CDR3 is made up of 16 amino acids. On this clone itself: As yet, its antigen is unknown.

The material was CD4+ T cells from PBMCs cultured with HCoV-229E spike peptides, obtained before COVID-19 vaccination. V gene TRBV7-6 combines with J gene TRBJ2-1; TRBD2 agrees at 15 bases. The TCR originated in a human donor who received a COVID-19 vaccine. The DNA for the CDR3 is TGTGCCAGCAGCCGTACCGGGACTAGCGGGGGGATTGAGCAGTTCTTC. Translating gives CASSRTGTSGGIEQFF.